This TCR beta chain was retrieved from a study of blood T cells in healthy people across ages. The authors ran a second PCR of about 7 to 12 cycles using a sample-barcoded 5' primer and a J-beta primer mix. One entry per CDR3 protein results from TCRdb running MiXCR on the 5' RACE reads. The data contain approximately 800,000 distinct CDR3 sequences, about a quarter of them singletons. V lost 11 bases to trimming and J lost 0 bases, with 21 bases between them. The germline gives CDR1 MDHEN, CDR2 SYDVKM. This CDR3 region has 16 residues. These data were also filed under a second study, of T cells of mothers and their children.

Sequenced sample: blood. The rearrangement joins TRBV28 to TRBJ2-3; D is unclear. The receptor was derived from a boy between 10 and 17 years old in good health. The CDR3 here is CAAALRLGFSTDTQYF. CDR3 nucleotides: TGTGCCGCCGCACTGAGGTTGGGGTTTAGCACAGATACGCAGTATTTT.